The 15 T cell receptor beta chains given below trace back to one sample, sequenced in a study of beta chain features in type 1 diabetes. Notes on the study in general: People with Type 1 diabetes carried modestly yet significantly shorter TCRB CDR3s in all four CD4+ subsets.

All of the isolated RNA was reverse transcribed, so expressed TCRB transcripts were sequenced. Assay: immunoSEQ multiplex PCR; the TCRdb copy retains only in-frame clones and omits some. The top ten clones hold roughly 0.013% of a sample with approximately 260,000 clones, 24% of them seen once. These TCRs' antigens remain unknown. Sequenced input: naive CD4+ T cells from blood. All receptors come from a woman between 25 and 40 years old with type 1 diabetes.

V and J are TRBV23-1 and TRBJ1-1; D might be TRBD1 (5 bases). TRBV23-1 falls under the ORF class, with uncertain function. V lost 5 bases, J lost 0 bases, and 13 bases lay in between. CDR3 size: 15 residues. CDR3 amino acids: CASSVETAMNTEAFF. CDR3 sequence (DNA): TGCGCCAGCAGTGTCGAGACAGCAATGAACACTGAAGCTTTCTTT.

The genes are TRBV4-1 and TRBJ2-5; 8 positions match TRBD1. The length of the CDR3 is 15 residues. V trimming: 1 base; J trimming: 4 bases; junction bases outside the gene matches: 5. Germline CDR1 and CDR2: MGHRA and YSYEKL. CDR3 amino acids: CASSQGTGPIETQYF. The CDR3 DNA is TGCGCCAGCAGCCAAGGGACAGGGCCTATAGAGACCCAGTACTTC.

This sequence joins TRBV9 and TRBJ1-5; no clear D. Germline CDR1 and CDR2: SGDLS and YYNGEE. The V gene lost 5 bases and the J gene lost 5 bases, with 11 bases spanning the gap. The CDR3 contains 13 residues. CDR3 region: CASSATFDQPQHF. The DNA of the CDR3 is TGTGCCAGCAGTGCAACATTCGATCAGCCCCAGCATTTT. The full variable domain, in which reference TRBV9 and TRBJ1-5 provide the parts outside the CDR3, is DSGVTQTPKHLITATGQRVTLRCSPRSGDLSVYWYQQSLDQGLQFLIQYYNGEERAKGNILERFSAQQFPDLHSELNLSSLELGDSALYFCASSATFDQPQHFGDGTRLSIL.

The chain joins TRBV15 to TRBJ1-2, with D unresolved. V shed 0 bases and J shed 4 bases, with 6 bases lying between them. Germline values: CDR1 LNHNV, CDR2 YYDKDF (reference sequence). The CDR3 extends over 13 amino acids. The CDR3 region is CATSREVAYGYTF. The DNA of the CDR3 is TGTGCCACCAGCAGAGAGGTAGCCTATGGCTACACCTTC.

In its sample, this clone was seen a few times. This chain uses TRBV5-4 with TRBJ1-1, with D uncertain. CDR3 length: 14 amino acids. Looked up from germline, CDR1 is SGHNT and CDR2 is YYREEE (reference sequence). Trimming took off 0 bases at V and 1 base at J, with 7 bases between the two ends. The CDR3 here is CASSLALSNTEAFF. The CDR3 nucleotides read TGTGCCAGCAGCTTGGCACTTTCGAACACTGAAGCTTTCTTT. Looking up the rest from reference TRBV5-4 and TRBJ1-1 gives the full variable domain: ETGVTQSPTHLIKTRGQQVTLRCSSQSGHNTVSWYQQALGQGPQFIFQYYREEENGRGNFPPRFSGLQFPNYSSELNVNALELDDSALYLCASSLALSNTEAFFGQGTRLTVV.

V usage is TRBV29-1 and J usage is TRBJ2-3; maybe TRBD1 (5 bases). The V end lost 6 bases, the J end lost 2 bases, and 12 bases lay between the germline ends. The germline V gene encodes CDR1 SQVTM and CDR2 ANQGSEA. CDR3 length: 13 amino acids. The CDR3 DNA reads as TGCAGCGTGGGCGGCAGGGACACAGATACGCAGTATTTT. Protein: CSVGGRDTDTQYF.

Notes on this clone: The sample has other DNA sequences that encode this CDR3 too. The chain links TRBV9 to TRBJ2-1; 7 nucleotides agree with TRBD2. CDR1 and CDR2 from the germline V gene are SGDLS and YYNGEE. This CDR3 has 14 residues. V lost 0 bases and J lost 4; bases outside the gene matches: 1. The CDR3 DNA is TGTGCCAGCAGCGTAGCTAGCGGATACAATGAGCAGTTCTTC. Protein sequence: CASSVASGYNEQFF.

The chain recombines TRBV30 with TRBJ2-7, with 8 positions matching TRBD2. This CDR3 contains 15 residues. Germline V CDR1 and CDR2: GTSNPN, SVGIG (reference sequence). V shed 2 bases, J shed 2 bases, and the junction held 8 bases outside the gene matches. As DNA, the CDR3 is TGTGCCTGGAGTTCTCAGACGGGAGGGCCCTACGAGCAGTACTTC. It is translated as CAWSSQTGGPYEQYF.

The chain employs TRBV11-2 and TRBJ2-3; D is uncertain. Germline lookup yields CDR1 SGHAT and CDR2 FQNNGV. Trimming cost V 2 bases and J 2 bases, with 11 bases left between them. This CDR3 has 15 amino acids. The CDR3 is CASSLWNRPTDTQYF. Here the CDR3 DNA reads TGTGCCAGCAGCTTATGGAACAGACCCACAGATACGCAGTATTTT.

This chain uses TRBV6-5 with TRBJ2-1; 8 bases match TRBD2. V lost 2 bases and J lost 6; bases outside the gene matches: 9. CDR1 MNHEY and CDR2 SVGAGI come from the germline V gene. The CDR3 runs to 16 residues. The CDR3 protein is CASSYRSGSPFNEQFF. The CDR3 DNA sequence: TGTGCCAGCAGTTACAGGAGCGGGAGTCCCTTCAATGAGCAGTTCTTC.

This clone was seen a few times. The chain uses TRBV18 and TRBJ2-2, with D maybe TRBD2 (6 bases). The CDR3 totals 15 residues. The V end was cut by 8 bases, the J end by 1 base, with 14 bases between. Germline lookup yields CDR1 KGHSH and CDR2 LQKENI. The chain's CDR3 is CASGRGGQNTGELFF. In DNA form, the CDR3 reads TGTGCCAGCGGAAGGGGAGGACAGAACACCGGGGAGCTGTTTTTT.

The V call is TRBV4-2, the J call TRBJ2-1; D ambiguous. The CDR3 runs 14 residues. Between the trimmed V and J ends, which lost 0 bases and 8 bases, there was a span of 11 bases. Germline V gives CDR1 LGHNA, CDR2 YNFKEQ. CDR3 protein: CASSQEGRRDEQFF. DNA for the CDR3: TGTGCCAGCAGCCAAGAGGGCAGGCGTGATGAGCAGTTCTTC.

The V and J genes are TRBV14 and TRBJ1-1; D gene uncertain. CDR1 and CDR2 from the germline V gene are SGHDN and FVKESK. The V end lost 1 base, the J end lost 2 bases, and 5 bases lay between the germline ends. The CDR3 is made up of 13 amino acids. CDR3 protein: CASSQALNTEAFF. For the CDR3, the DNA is TGTGCCAGCAGCCAAGCCCTCAACACTGAAGCTTTCTTT.

CDR3 in amino acids: CAWSSRDFGETQYF. DNA for the CDR3: TGTGCCTGGAGCAGCCGGGACTTCGGAGAGACCCAGTACTTC. The chain joins TRBV30 to TRBJ2-5; a possible D gene is TRBD2 (6 bases). Germline values: CDR1 GTSNPN, CDR2 SVGIG (reference sequence). This CDR3 comprises 14 residues. V lost 3 bases, J lost 4 bases, and 15 bases lay in between.

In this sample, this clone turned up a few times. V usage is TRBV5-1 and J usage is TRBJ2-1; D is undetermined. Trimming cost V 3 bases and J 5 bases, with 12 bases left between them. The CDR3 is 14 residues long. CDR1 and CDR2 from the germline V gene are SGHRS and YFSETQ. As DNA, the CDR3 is TGCGCCAGCAGCTCTCCACCATTAGACAATGAGCAGTTCTTC. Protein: CASSSPPLDNEQFF.